The next 8 T cell receptor beta chains were all read from a single sample in a study of T cells after yellow fever vaccination. TCRdb fed the 5' RACE reads into MiXCR, producing one record per CDR3 protein. The sample holds 300,000 to 350,000 distinct CDR3 sequences, roughly 4.3% seen once. The sample consisted of PBMCs, taken 15 days after the yellow fever booster vaccination. These TCRs come from a man aged 18-30 years who received the YFV17D yellow fever vaccine.

This clonotype was seen ten or more times. This sequence joins TRBV6-2 or TRBV6-3 and TRBJ2-1; 9 nucleotides agree with TRBD1. This CDR3 has 16 residues. Germline trimming cut 5 bases from V and 1 base from J; bases unmatched to any gene: 6. CDR1 is MNHEY and CDR2 is SVGEGT in the germline V gene. The CDR3 DNA follows: TGTGCCAGCAGTGCCTCCGGGACAGGGTCCTACAATGAGCAGTTCTTC. This sequence encodes CASSASGTGSYNEQFF.

The genes are TRBV10-3 and TRBJ2-5, with TRBD1 matching 7 bases. This CDR3 has 14 amino acids. Germline V lookup: CDR1 ENHRY, CDR2 SYGVKD. Trimming removed 6 bases from V and 5 bases from J; junction bases left unmatched: 9. The CDR3 region is CAIRRGTEMETQYF. Written as DNA, the CDR3 is TGTGCCATCAGGAGGGGGACAGAGATGGAGACCCAGTACTTC.

The chain carries TRBV11-2 and TRBJ2-2, with 10 bases fitting TRBD1. Germline V lookup: CDR1 SGHAT, CDR2 FQNNGV. Trimming took 6 bases from V and 7 from J; bases not matched to a gene: 11. The CDR3 runs to 16 residues. CDR3 protein: CASRAPGTGDVGELFF. The CDR3 DNA sequence: TGTGCCAGCAGAGCTCCCGGGACAGGGGATGTCGGGGAGCTGTTTTTT.

This clonotype came up many times. This rearrangement joins TRBV5-1 to TRBJ1-1, with D possibly being TRBD1 (6 bases). The germline gives CDR1 SGHRS, CDR2 YFSETQ. The CDR3 runs to 14 residues. The V and J ends lost 7 bases and 5 bases respectively, with 18 bases between them. The CDR3 is CASETGTQGTEAFF. In DNA, the CDR3 is TGCGCCAGCGAGACCGGGACCCAGGGGACTGAAGCTTTCTTT.

In this sample, this clonotype turned up a few times. The chain joins TRBV25-1 to TRBJ1-4; D perhaps matches TRBD1 (6 bases). Trimming cost V 2 bases and J 8 bases, with 15 bases left between them. Germline assignment: CDR1 MGHDK and CDR2 SYGVNS. The CDR3 runs to 15 residues. The CDR3 DNA sequence: TGTGCCAGCAGTGAAGCAGGGGCACGAGGAGAAAAACTGTTTTTT. It specifies CASSEAGARGEKLFF. The variable domain in full, with the rest retrieved from reference TRBV25-1 and TRBJ1-4, is EADIYQTPRYLVIGTGKKITLECSQTMGHDKMYWYQQDPGMELHLIHYSYGVNSTEKGDLSSESTVSRIRTEHFPLTLESARPSHTSQYLCASSEAGARGEKLFFGSGTQLSVL.

The rearrangement joins TRBV7-2 to TRBJ1-2, with TRBD1 matching over 12 bases. CDR1 is SGHTA, CDR2 FQGNSA, per germline. CDR3 length: 15 amino acids. V lost 1 base, J lost 5 bases, and 2 bases stayed unmatched. The CDR3 nucleotides read TGTGCCAGCAGCTTAGTGGGACAGGGGGCGTATGGCTACACCTTC. Amino acid sequence: CASSLVGQGAYGYTF.

This clonotype has only a few counts. The chain carries TRBV12-3 or TRBV12-4 and TRBJ1-2; D is perhaps TRBD1 (6 bases). With 1 base removed from V and 0 bases from J, the gap between germline ends came to 15 bases. The CDR3 runs to 17 residues. CDR3 DNA: TGTGCCAGCAGTTTAGGAGGGGCGGCAGGGGCTAACTATGGCTACACCTTC. Translated, it gives CASSLGGAAGANYGYTF.

The chain employs TRBV3-1 and TRBJ1-5; D remains unclear. The CDR3 covers 13 residues. Germline V gene lookup returns CDR1 LGHDT and CDR2 YNNKEL (reference sequence). V lost 1 base to trimming and J lost 5 bases, with 6 bases between them. CDR3 region: CASSQAAYQPQHF. The CDR3 DNA is TGTGCCAGCAGCCAAGCGGCGTATCAGCCCCAGCATTTT. Supplemented by reference TRBV3-1 and TRBJ1-5, the full variable domain reads DTAVSQTPKYLVTQMGNDKSIKCEQNLGHDTMYWYKQDSKKFLKIMFSYNNKELIINETVPNRFSPKSPDKAHLNLHINSLELGDSAVYFCASSQAAYQPQHFGDGTRLSIL.